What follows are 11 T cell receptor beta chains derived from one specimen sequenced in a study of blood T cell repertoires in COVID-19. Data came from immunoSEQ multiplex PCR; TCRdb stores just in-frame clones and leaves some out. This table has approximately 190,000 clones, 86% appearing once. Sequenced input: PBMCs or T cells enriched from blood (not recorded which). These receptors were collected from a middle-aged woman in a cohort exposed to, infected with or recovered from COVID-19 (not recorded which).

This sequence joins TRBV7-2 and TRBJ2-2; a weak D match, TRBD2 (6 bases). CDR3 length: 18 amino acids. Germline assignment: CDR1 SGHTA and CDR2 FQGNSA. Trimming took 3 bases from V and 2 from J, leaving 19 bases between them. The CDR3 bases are TGTGCCAGCAGCTTTCTGGGATCTCTAGCGCGAAACACCGGGGAGCTGTTTTTT. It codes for CASSFLGSLARNTGELFF.

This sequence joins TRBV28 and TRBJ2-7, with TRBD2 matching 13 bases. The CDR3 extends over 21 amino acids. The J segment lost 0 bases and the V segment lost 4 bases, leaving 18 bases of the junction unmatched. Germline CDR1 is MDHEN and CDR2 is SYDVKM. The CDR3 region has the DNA TGTGCCAGCAGTTCCTTCACCTTTACTAGCGGGAGGGCCGGATCCTCCTACGAGCAGTACTTC. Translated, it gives CASSSFTFTSGRAGSSYEQYF.

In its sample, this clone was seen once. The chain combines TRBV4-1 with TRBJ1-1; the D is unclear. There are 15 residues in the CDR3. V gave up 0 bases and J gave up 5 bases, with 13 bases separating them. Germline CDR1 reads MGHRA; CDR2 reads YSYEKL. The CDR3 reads CASSQEEVTRTEAFF. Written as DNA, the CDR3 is TGCGCCAGCAGCCAAGAAGAGGTTACGAGGACTGAAGCTTTCTTT.

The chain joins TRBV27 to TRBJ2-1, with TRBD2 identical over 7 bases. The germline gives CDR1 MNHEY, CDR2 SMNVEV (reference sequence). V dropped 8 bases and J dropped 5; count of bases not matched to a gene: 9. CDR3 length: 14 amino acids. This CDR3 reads CASSPGGGHNEQFF. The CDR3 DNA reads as TGTGCCAGCTCTCCGGGAGGTGGTCACAATGAGCAGTTCTTC.

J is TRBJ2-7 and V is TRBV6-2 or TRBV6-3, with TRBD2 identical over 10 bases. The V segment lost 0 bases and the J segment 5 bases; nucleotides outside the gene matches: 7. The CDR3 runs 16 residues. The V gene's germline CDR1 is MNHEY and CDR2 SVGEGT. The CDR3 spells CASSYSASGSLHEQYF. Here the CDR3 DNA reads TGTGCCAGCAGTTACTCTGCTAGCGGGAGTCTCCACGAGCAGTACTTC.

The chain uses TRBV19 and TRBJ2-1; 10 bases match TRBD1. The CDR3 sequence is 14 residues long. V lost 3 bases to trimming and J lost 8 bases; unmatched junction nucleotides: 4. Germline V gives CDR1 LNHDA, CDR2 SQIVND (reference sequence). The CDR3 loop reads CASSIGTGEYEQFF. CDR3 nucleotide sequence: TGTGCCAGTAGTATTGGGACAGGGGAATATGAGCAGTTCTTC.

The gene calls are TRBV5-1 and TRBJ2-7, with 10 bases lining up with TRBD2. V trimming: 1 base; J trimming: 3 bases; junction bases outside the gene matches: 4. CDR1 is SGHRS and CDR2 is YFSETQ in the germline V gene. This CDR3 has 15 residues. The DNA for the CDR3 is TGCGCCAGCAGCTTGCCTAGCGGGAGTGACTACGAGCAGTACTTC. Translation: CASSLPSGSDYEQYF.

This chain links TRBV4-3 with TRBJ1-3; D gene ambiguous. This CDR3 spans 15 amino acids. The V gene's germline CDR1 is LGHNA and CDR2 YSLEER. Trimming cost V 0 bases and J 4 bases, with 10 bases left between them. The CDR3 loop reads CASSQDPGFGNTIYF. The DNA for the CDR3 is TGCGCCAGCAGCCAAGATCCAGGATTCGGAAACACCATATATTTT.

CDR3 nucleotide sequence: TGTGCCAGCAGCTTTCGGCTAGCGGGAGATAGGGATGAGCAGTTCTTC. Residues: CASSFRLAGDRDEQFF. This chain uses TRBV7-2 with TRBJ2-1; TRBD2 matches at 10 bases. Trimming cost V 3 bases and J 8 bases; bases outside gene matches: 10. The germline gives CDR1 SGHTA, CDR2 FQGNSA. The CDR3 length is 16 residues.

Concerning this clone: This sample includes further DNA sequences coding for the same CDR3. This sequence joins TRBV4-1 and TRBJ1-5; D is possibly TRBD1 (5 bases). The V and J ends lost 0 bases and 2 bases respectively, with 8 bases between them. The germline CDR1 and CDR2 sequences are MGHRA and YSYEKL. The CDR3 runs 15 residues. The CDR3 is CASSQDGGGNQPQHF. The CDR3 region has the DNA TGCGCCAGCAGCCAAGATGGGGGGGGCAATCAGCCCCAGCATTTT.

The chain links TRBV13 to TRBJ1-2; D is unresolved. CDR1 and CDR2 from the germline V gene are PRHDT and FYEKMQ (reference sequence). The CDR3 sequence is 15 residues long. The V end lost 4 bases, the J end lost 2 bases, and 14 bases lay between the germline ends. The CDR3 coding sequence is TGTGCCAGCAGCTCCGAAGGTTGGAGAAACTATGGCTACACCTTC. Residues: CASSSEGWRNYGYTF.